This T cell receptor beta chain emerged from a study of blood T cells in healthy people across ages. This clonotype was found a few times. Together with a sample-barcoded 5' primer, a J-beta primer mix was included in a second PCR lasting 7 to 11 cycles. TCRdb independently ran MiXCR on the 5' RACE reads; one entry per CDR3 protein. The sample records under 2 million distinct CDR3 sequences, about 35% being singletons. The CDR3 has 14 amino acids. The junction had 3 bases not matched to a gene; V was cut back by 3 bases and J by 3 bases. Germline V CDR1 and CDR2: MNHEY, SMNVEV (reference sequence). What was sequenced was blood. This chain uses TRBV27 with TRBJ2-7; the match to TRBD2 covers 9 bases. The clonotype was recovered from a woman aged 25-40 years in good health. This CDR3 reads CASSFAGGHYEQYF. CDR3 coding DNA: TGTGCCAGCAGTTTCGCGGGAGGGCACTACGAGCAGTACTTC.